These T cell receptor beta chains were read from a single sample in a study of cytomegalovirus exposure and HLA in healthy donors. Data came from immunoSEQ multiplex PCR; TCRdb stores just in-frame clones and leaves some out. The sample yields roughly 89,000 clones, more than 70% seen once. The specimen was PBMCs. These receptor sequences come from a man between 18 and 35 years old in good health and CMV-seronegative. Both conserved end residues are part of each CDR3.

j_call v_call cdr3_aa
TRBJ1-1 TRBV5-1 CASSPKLGQDTEAFF
TRBJ2-2 TRBV10-3 CANAERGNTGELFF
TRBJ1-2 TRBV13 CASSSLDPETAANYGYTF
TRBJ2-1 TRBV10-3 CAISESSILAGGSNEQFF
TRBJ1-5 TRBV29-1 CSVAGPERVPQHF
TRBJ1-2 TRBV19 CASSTIGQGTVPYGYTF
TRBJ1-5 TRBV6-5 CSLWTAYSNQPQHF
TRBJ2-7 TRBV4-1 CASSHPSGPLSYEQYF
TRBJ1-1 TRBV6-1 CASSDGTGGNTEAFF
TRBJ1-5 TRBV29-1 CSVESRRGQPQHF
TRBJ2-7 TRBV13 CASSQHYEQYF
TRBJ1-6 TRBV5-4 CASSRQGTYNSPLHF
TRBJ1-1 TRBV11-2 CASSLRARGGNTEAFF
TRBJ1-6 TRBV11-2 CASSLRVENSPLHF
TRBJ2-7 TRBV7-9 CASSFQRSSYEQYF
TRBJ2-3 TRBV6-4 CASSERGATDTQYF
TRBJ1-2 TRBV2 CASSERQARGGYTF
TRBJ2-2 TRBV5-6 CASSLPGQYTGELFF
TRBJ2-5 TRBV11-3 CASSRTGTETQYF
TRBJ1-1 TRBV5-1 CASSFTQGGNTEAFF
TRBJ2-7 TRBV9 CASGTGTGGAEQYF
TRBJ2-7 TRBV4-2 CASSPFLGLAGSLYEQYF
TRBJ1-2 TRBV6-5 CASRGGGDYGYTF
TRBJ1-1 TRBV10-3 CAIRGDRNTEAFF
TRBJ1-1 TRBV7-9 CSSSVPGQFIKLTEAFF
TRBJ1-3 TRBV30 CAWSAGTPGNTIYF
TRBJ1-1 TRBV14 CASSQDLSTEAFF
TRBJ1-6 TRBV6-1 CASSEIADNSPLHF